These T cell receptor beta chains were read from a single sample in a study of T cells after somatic rescue of genetic block. Assay: immunoSEQ multiplex PCR; the TCRdb copy retains only in-frame clones and omits some. This table holds 70,000 or so clones, around 90% found once. The specimen sequenced was peripheral blood mononuclear cells (PBMCs). Receptors were obtained from a man aged 35-49 years. The CDR3 runs from the conserved cysteine through the conserved F or W. A D gene is named only where the DNA matches it firmly. Not all rows give a size; the values are once, few, many and, for expanded clones, a class.

J gene,D gene,V gene,CDR3 length,clone size,CDR3 DNA,CDR3 protein
TRBJ2-7,TRBD1,TRBV19,14,-,TGTGCCAGTTCCCTGGGACAGGGGCCCTACGAGCAGTACTTC,CASSLGQGPYEQYF
TRBJ2-1,TRBD2,TRBV5-1,15,-,TGCGCCAGCAGCTTGGATCTAGCGGGGGGGAACGAGCAGTTCTTC,CASSLDLAGGNEQFF
TRBJ2-7,-,TRBV5-6,13,-,TGTGCCAGCAGTTCGGGGATATCCTACGAGCAGTACTTC,CASSSGISYEQYF
TRBJ2-1,TRBD2,TRBV28,15,-,TGTGCCAGCAGGGGACGGGGGGGCGACAACAATGAGCAGTTCTTC,CASRGRGGDNNEQFF
TRBJ2-6,-,TRBV28,17,-,TGTGCCAGCAGTTCAAGGACAGTCGTCTCTGGGGCCAACGTCCTGACTTTC,CASSSRTVVSGANVLTF
TRBJ1-1,-,TRBV6-5,15,-,TGTGCCAGCACCAATCAGGGTGGAGGGAACACTGAAGCTTTCTTT,CASTNQGGGNTEAFF
TRBJ2-7,-,TRBV27,14,-,TGTGCCAGCAGTTTTAGTGACAGCACCTACGAGCAGTACTTC,CASSFSDSTYEQYF
TRBJ2-5,-,TRBV9,15,-,TGTGCCAGCAGCGCCCGACTGGGATCCCAAGAGACCCAGTACTTC,CASSARLGSQETQYF
TRBJ1-5,-,TRBV2,14,-,TGTGCCAGCAGTGACGGGCAGCTCAGTCAGCCCCAGCATTTT,CASSDGQLSQPQHF
TRBJ2-5,-,TRBV5-4,11,-,TGTGCCAGCAGCTTGGCGGATGCTAAGTACTTC,CASSLADAKYF
TRBJ2-7,-,TRBV4-3,14,-,TGCGCCAGCAGCCAAGACGCCAGGGTGGTTGAGCAGTACTTC,CASSQDARVVEQYF
TRBJ2-2,-,TRBV9,15,-,TGTGCCAGCAGCGTTCGACAGGAGAACACCGGGGAGCTGTTTTTT,CASSVRQENTGELFF
TRBJ2-7,-,TRBV29-1,15,-,TGCAGCGTTGAAGTAGGGTACGGGAGCTCCTACGAGCAGTACTTC,CSVEVGYGSSYEQYF
TRBJ2-1,-,TRBV20-1,11,-,TGCAGTGCTCTGAGGGTCAATGAGCAGTTCTTC,CSALRVNEQFF
TRBJ1-6,-,TRBV11-2,15,-,TGTGCCAGCAGCTTAGAGAGCGGTGTTAATTCACCCCTCCACTTT,CASSLESGVNSPLHF
TRBJ2-3,TRBD2,TRBV7-3,17,-,TGTGCCAGCAGCCCTAGGACTAGCGTGGTGGGTGCAGATACGCAGTATTTT,CASSPRTSVVGADTQYF
TRBJ2-1,-,TRBV18,16,-,TGTGCCAGCTCAAGTATTCATGGTACAGATAACAATGAGCAGTTCTTC,CASSSIHGTDNNEQFF
TRBJ1-5,TRBD1,TRBV28,17,few,TGTGCCAGCAGCATAGCCGGGACAGGGCGGGGCAATCAGCCCCAGCATTTT,CASSIAGTGRGNQPQHF
TRBJ1-5,-,TRBV5-4,15,-,TGTGCCAGCAGCGCGGGGGTTAGTCGAGATCAGCCCCAGCATTTT,CASSAGVSRDQPQHF
TRBJ1-2,-,TRBV13,13,-,TGTGCCAGCAGCTTAGATCGGGGATATGGCTACACCTTC,CASSLDRGYGYTF
TRBJ1-6,TRBD1,TRBV7-6,13,-,TGTGCCAGCAGCAGGGACAGCAATTCACCCCTCCACTTT,CASSRDSNSPLHF
TRBJ2-1,-,TRBV4-1,15,-,TGCGCCAGCAGCCAAGTAAGGGGTGCAGGGTTTGAGCAGTTCTTC,CASSQVRGAGFEQFF
TRBJ2-2,-,TRBV6-1,13,-,TGTGCCAGCAGTGCAACAGCGACCGGGGAGCTGTTTTTT,CASSATATGELFF
TRBJ2-1,TRBD2,TRBV11-2,16,-,TGTGCCAGCAGTTCCTTAGCGGGAGGGCCGGGGAATGAGCAGTTCTTC,CASSSLAGGPGNEQFF
TRBJ1-3,-,TRBV5-6,15,-,TGTGCCAGCAGCTTATCTGGGGGAGATGGAAACACCATATATTTT,CASSLSGGDGNTIYF
TRBJ2-3,-,TRBV5-5,15,-,TGTGCCAGCAGCATGACGGGACCTAGCACAGATACGCAGTATTTT,CASSMTGPSTDTQYF
TRBJ2-1,TRBD2,TRBV19,16,once,TGTGCCAGTAGTCCAGCCGGGACTAGCGGACACAATGAGCAGTTCTTC,CASSPAGTSGHNEQFF
TRBJ1-1,-,TRBV19,13,-,TGTGCCAGTAATCAGGTTTTAGGCACTGAAGCTTTCTTT,CASNQVLGTEAFF
TRBJ2-7,-,TRBV27,14,-,TGTGCCAGCAGTTCAGCGGCAGGGACCTACGAGCAGTACTTC,CASSSAAGTYEQYF
TRBJ2-5,TRBD2,TRBV5-1,16,few,TGCGCCAGCAGCTTACTTCGCGGGGGGGAGTCAGAGACCCAGTACTTC,CASSLLRGGESETQYF
TRBJ2-3,-,TRBV11-2,17,-,TGTGCCAGCAGCTTAGATGGGGGCAGCCCGGGCACAGATACGCAGTATTTT,CASSLDGGSPGTDTQYF
TRBJ1-2,TRBD1,TRBV15,12,-,TGTGCCACCAGCAGGGACAGGGAGGGCTACACCTTC,CATSRDREGYTF
TRBJ1-6,-,TRBV4-1,14,-,TGCGCCAGCAGCCAAGTGGAGGGGTTCTCACCCCTCCACTTT,CASSQVEGFSPLHF
TRBJ2-1,TRBD2,TRBV5-1,14,-,TGCGCCAGCAGCCCAAGGGCTAGCGGCAATGAGCAGTTCTTC,CASSPRASGNEQFF
TRBJ2-7,-,TRBV6-6,12,-,TGTGCCAGCAGTTACTCGGGGGGCGAGCAGTACTTC,CASSYSGGEQYF
TRBJ2-7,TRBD1,TRBV19,17,-,TGTGCCAGTAGTATAGATCTCCAGGGACAGGGGGCTCTCGAGCAGTACTTC,CASSIDLQGQGALEQYF
TRBJ2-7,-,TRBV6-5,15,-,TGTGCCAGCAGTCCCGACATGGGGGGCGCCTACGAGCAGTACTTC,CASSPDMGGAYEQYF